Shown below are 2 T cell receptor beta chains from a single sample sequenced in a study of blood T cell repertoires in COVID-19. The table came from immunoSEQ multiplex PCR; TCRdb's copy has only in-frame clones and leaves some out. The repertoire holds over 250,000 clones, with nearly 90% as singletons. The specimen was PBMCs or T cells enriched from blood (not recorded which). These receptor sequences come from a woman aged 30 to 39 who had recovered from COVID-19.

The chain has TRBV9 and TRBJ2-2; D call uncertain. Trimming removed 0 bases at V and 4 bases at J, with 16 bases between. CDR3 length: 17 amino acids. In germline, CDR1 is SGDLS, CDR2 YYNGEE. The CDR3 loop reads CASSVDSTPLLTGELFF. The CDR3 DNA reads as TGTGCCAGCAGCGTAGATTCCACCCCACTTCTCACCGGGGAGCTGTTTTTT.

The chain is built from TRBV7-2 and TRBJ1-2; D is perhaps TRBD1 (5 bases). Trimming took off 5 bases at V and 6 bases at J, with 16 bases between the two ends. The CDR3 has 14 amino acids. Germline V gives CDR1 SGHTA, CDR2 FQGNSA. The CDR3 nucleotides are TGTGCCAGCAGCCCCCAGGGTAGAGTACATGGCTACACCTTC. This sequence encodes CASSPQGRVHGYTF.